This TCR beta chain came from a study of blood T cell repertoires in COVID-19. About the study: Acute-phase and convalescent COVID-19 samples originated in the United States, Italy and Spain.

Data came from immunoSEQ multiplex PCR; TCRdb stores just in-frame clones and leaves some out. The table has 35,000 to 40,000 clones, 87% seen once. CDR1 is MDHEN and CDR2 is SYDVKM in the germline V gene. The CDR3 has 12 amino acids. The V end was cut by 8 bases, the J end by 6 bases, with 8 bases between. The clonotype originates from a man between 60 and 75 years old with COVID-19, enrolled during active disease. Sequencing was performed on peripheral blood. The chain links TRBV28 to TRBJ1-6, with no clear D. As DNA, the CDR3 is TGTGCCAGCGGCAGGCCTAATTCACCCCTCCACTTT. This encodes CASGRPNSPLHF.